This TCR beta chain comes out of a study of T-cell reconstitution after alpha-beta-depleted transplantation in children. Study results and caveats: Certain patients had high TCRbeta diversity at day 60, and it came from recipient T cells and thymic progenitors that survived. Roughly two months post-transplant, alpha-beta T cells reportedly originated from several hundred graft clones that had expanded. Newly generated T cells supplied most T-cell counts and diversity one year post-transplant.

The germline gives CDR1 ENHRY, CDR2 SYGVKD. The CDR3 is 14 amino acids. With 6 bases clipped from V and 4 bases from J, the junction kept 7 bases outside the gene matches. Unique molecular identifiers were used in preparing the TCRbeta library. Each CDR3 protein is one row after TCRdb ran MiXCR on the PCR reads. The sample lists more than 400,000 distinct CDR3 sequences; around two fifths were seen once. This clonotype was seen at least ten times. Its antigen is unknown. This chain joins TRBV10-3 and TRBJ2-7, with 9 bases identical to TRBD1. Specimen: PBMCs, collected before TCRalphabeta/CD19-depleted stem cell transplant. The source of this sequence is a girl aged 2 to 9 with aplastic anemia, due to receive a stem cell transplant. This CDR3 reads CAIRTGGGSYEQYF. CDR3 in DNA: TGTGCCATCAGGACAGGGGGTGGGTCTTACGAGCAGTACTTC.